This T cell receptor (beta chain) comes out of a study of T cell repertoires in cytomegalovirus infection. The CDR3 length is 18 residues. The germline V gene encodes CDR1 ENHRY and CDR2 SYGVKD. Trimming removed 3 bases from V and 5 bases from J, with 20 bases in between. From the reads, TCRdb called clonotypes with MiXCR, one entry per CDR3 protein. The sample lists approximately 180,000 distinct CDR3 sequences; about 18% were seen once. Concerning this clonotype: The target antigen is unknown.

Study findings and constraints: Summed frequency of shared TCR beta families picked out CMV carriers who also had the relevant HLA.

This chain connects TRBV10-3 to TRBJ1-6; no firm D call. The sequenced sample was CD8+ T cells from PBMCs. This clonotype was sampled from a human donor in good health (CMV status not recorded). Some clones in this sample may be carry-over from other donors' samples. For the CDR3, the DNA is TGTGCCATCAGTGATCCGAGGCGCGGACGGGTCAATAATTCACCCCTCCACTTT. As protein: CAISDPRRGRVNNSPLHF.